These 27 T cell receptor beta chains came from one sample sequenced in a study of blood T cell repertoires in COVID-19. Measured with immunoSEQ multiplex PCR; TCRdb has only the in-frame clones, and not every one. The data contain about 290,000 clones, around 90% of them singletons. Material for sequencing was PBMCs or T cells enriched from blood (not recorded which). The receptors stem from a woman between 40 and 50 years old who had recovered from COVID-19.

Here the CDR3 reads CASSLRGAGNTEAFF. CDR3 in DNA: TGTGCCAGCAGCCTCAGGGGGGCCGGGAACACTGAAGCTTTCTTT. The chain employs TRBV25-1 and TRBJ1-1, with 7 nucleotides matching TRBD1. The CDR3 covers 15 residues. J was trimmed by 1 base and V by 6 bases; bases with no gene match: 8. Germline CDR1 is MGHDK and CDR2 is SYGVNS.

V is TRBV5-6 and J is TRBJ2-5, with D unclear. The CDR3 is 14 residues long. Germline values: CDR1 SGHDT, CDR2 YYEEEE. V dropped 1 base and J dropped 2 bases, with 9 bases sitting between them. In nucleotides, the CDR3 is TGTGCCAGCAGCTTGACAGCCAATCAAGAGACCCAGTACTTC. It encodes CASSLTANQETQYF.

This clone was seen just once. The chain joins TRBV7-8 to TRBJ2-7; D uncertain. The CDR3 covers 11 residues. Germline CDR1 reads SGHVS; CDR2 reads FQNEAQ. V lost 5 bases and J lost 7, with 9 bases in between. CDR3 in amino acids: CASSRSSEQYF. The DNA for the CDR3 is TGTGCCAGCAGCCGCTCTTCTGAGCAGTACTTC.

The chain couples TRBV11-3 to TRBJ2-1; tentative D call: TRBD1 (6 bases). The CDR3 length is 13 residues. Trimming cost V 7 bases and J 6 bases, with 13 bases left between them. Germline loops: CDR1 SGHNT, CDR2 YENEEA. The CDR3 DNA reads as TGTGCCAGCACTCTTAGAGGGGGCAATGAGCAGTTCTTC. Translating gives CASTLRGGNEQFF. Filled out from reference TRBV11-3 and TRBJ2-1, the complete variable domain reads EAGVVQSPRYKIIEKKQPVAFWCNPISGHNTLYWYLQNLGQGPELLIRYENEEAVDDSQLPKDRFSAERLKGVDSTLKIQPAELGDSAVYLCASTLRGGNEQFFGPGTRLTVL.

The chain joins TRBV12-3 or TRBV12-4 to TRBJ2-5; D might be TRBD2 (7 bases). V was clipped by 6 bases and J by 4 bases, with 12 bases between them. The CDR3 length is 13 residues. For the CDR3, the DNA is TGTGCCAGCAGGTTGGGGGGGCGAGAGACCCAGTACTTC. It translates to CASRLGGRETQYF.

This sequence joins TRBV7-2 and TRBJ2-5; 11 bases are shared with TRBD2. This CDR3 spans 17 amino acids. V lost 1 base and J lost 2; bases outside the gene matches: 6. Germline lookup yields CDR1 SGHTA and CDR2 FQGNSA. The CDR3 loop is CASSLGSGTSGQETQYF. The CDR3 DNA sequence: TGTGCCAGCAGCTTAGGATCCGGGACTAGCGGACAAGAGACCCAGTACTTC.

This clone has more than one count but fewer than ten. The chain is built from TRBV7-2 and TRBJ2-5; 10 nucleotides agree with TRBD2. V dropped 5 bases and J dropped 0; count of bases not matched to a gene: 3. The CDR3 loop spans 15 amino acids. In germline, CDR1 is SGHTA, CDR2 FQGNSA. The CDR3 is CASSRTSGYQETQYF. The CDR3 coding sequence is TGTGCCAGCAGCAGGACTAGCGGTTACCAAGAGACCCAGTACTTC.

This chain uses TRBV4-1 with TRBJ1-2; 7 nucleotides agree with TRBD1. CDR1 and CDR2 from the germline V gene are MGHRA and YSYEKL. This CDR3 region has 14 residues. V lost 2 bases to trimming and J lost 6 bases; unmatched junction nucleotides: 6. In nucleotides, the CDR3 is TGCGCCAGCAGCCAACACTACAGGGGAGATGGCTACACCTTC. It translates to CASSQHYRGDGYTF.

The chain joins TRBV5-5 to TRBJ1-4; 7 nucleotides match TRBD1. V shed 5 bases and J 8 bases; nucleotides not matched to a gene: 15. Germline CDR1 SGHKS, CDR2 YYEKEE (reference sequence). The CDR3 is 16 residues long. Here the CDR3 reads CASRRVAGGRGEKLFF. The CDR3 DNA reads TGTGCCAGCAGGCGTGTTGCAGGGGGGCGTGGAGAAAAACTGTTTTTT.

This clone occurred many times. CDR3 in amino acids: CASSQQTLSREVTEAFF. CDR3 nucleotide sequence: TGCGCCAGCAGCCAACAAACTCTAAGCAGGGAGGTGACTGAAGCTTTCTTT. The chain is built from TRBV4-3 and TRBJ1-1; maybe TRBD1 (5 bases). The CDR3 is 17 amino acids. From germline, CDR1 is LGHNA and CDR2 YSLEER. V lost 2 bases, J lost 5 bases, and 21 bases lay in between.

The table lists this clone with a count of one. The gene calls are TRBV6-2 or TRBV6-3 and TRBJ2-1; D is possibly TRBD2 (6 bases). Germline-derived CDR1 and CDR2 are MNHEY and SVGEGT. V dropped 4 bases and J dropped 2 bases, with 15 bases sitting between them. This CDR3 is built from 16 residues. The CDR3 sequence: CASSSRGRFPYNEQFF. The CDR3 nucleotides are TGTGCCAGCAGTTCACGGGGGAGATTTCCCTACAATGAGCAGTTCTTC.

The chain links TRBV18 to TRBJ2-7, with a possible D match to TRBD1 (6 bases). Trimming shortened V by 5 bases and J by 2 bases, and 16 bases separated the two germline ends. Germline V gives CDR1 KGHSH, CDR2 LQKENI. This CDR3 region has 15 residues. The CDR3 here is CASSTRDTGTYEQYF. CDR3 coding DNA: TGTGCCAGCTCAACTCGGGACACTGGAACCTACGAGCAGTACTTC.

CDR3 DNA sequence: TGTGCCAGCAGCTTAACCCCAGGGAACTATGGCTACACCTTC. Its translation: CASSLTPGNYGYTF. The chain links TRBV7-3 to TRBJ1-2, with a tentative D call TRBD1 (5 bases). The CDR3 covers 14 residues. V lost 0 bases and J 2 bases, leaving 7 bases between the germline ends. In germline, CDR1 is SGHTA, CDR2 FQGTGA.

This chain uses TRBV25-1 with TRBJ1-3, with 8 bases matching TRBD1. Germline CDR1 MGHDK, CDR2 SYGVNS. Trimming at V came to 6 bases and at J to 0 bases, leaving 10 bases not matched to a gene. The length of the CDR3 is 17 residues. The CDR3 loop is CASSNSDRVPSGNTIYF. The DNA of the CDR3 is TGTGCCAGCAGCAATTCGGACAGGGTCCCCTCTGGAAACACCATATATTTT.

The chain employs TRBV5-1 and TRBJ1-4; 7 nucleotides line up with TRBD1. CDR3 length equals 15 residues. V gave up 0 bases and J gave up 7 bases; unmatched junction bases: 6. Germline-derived CDR1 and CDR2 are SGHRS and YFSETQ. In DNA form, the CDR3 reads TGCGCCAGCAGCTTGGCACAGGGGCAGGGTGAAAAACTGTTTTTT. Residues: CASSLAQGQGEKLFF.

This clone is a singleton in its sample. The V call is TRBV7-2, the J call TRBJ1-2; TRBD1 aligns across 10 bases. This CDR3 spans 16 amino acids. The germline CDR1 and CDR2 sequences are SGHTA and FQGNSA. The V and J ends lost 5 bases and 1 base, in that order; junction bases with no gene match: 7. The CDR3 is CASSLTGGANNYGYTF. The CDR3 DNA reads as TGTGCCAGCAGCCTGACAGGGGGCGCGAATAACTATGGCTACACCTTC.

This sequence joins TRBV18 and TRBJ1-2; D is unclear. Germline V gene data show CDR1 as KGHSH and CDR2 as LQKENI. The CDR3 consists of 13 residues. Trimming stripped 2 bases from V and 8 bases from J, with 12 bases between. The chain's CDR3 is CASSPSGYGGYTF. The CDR3, as DNA: TGTGCCAGCTCACCATCGGGGTACGGGGGCTACACCTTC.

The chain links TRBV19 to TRBJ1-5; weak D call: TRBD1 (5 bases). The CDR3 length is 13 residues. The V end was cut by 7 bases, the J end by 7 bases, with 14 bases between. The germline V gene has CDR1 LNHDA and CDR2 SQIVND (reference sequence). The CDR3 DNA sequence: TGTGCCAGTACCATCAAGTGGGGCCAGCCCCAGCATTTT. Residues: CASTIKWGQPQHF.

The chain carries TRBV29-1 and TRBJ1-2; TRBD1 might be the D (5 bases). Trimming left V 4 bases short and J 2 bases short, with 14 bases between. The CDR3 is 14 residues long. Germline-derived CDR1 and CDR2 are SQVTM and ANQGSEA. In nucleotides, the CDR3 is TGCAGCGTTGTTCCCGGCAGGGCAAACTATGGCTACACCTTC. It encodes CSVVPGRANYGYTF.

The chain carries TRBV11-2 and TRBJ1-1, with a tentative D call TRBD1 (6 bases). The CDR3 spans 14 residues. The ends were cut back, 5 bases at V and 4 bases at J, with 14 bases in the middle. Germline values: CDR1 SGHAT, CDR2 FQNNGV. The CDR3 DNA is TGTGCCAGCAGCGGAGGAAACAGGGCCACTGAAGCTTTCTTT. It specifies CASSGGNRATEAFF.

This clone was seen a few times. This CDR3 is CASSSYGAEAFF. CDR3 DNA: TGTGCCAGCAGTTCGTATGGGGCCGAAGCTTTCTTT. J is TRBJ1-1 and V is TRBV25-1; possible D gene TRBD1, 5 bases. This CDR3 spans 12 amino acids. The V and J ends lost 5 bases and 8 bases respectively, with 12 bases between them. Germline loops: CDR1 MGHDK, CDR2 SYGVNS.

The J gene is TRBJ1-1, the V gene TRBV5-8, with TRBD1 as a possible D gene (6 bases). V was cut by 4 bases and J by 6 bases, with 16 bases left in between. The CDR3 consists of 14 residues. The V gene's germline CDR1 is SGHTS and CDR2 YDEGEE. The CDR3 nucleotides are TGTGCCAGCAGCCCCGCGTTGGGGGCTGCTGAAGCTTTCTTT. Encoded protein: CASSPALGAAEAFF.

The chain couples TRBV18 to TRBJ2-5; TRBD2 might be the D (6 bases). CDR1 is KGHSH and CDR2 is LQKENI in the germline V gene. There are 13 residues in the CDR3. With 6 bases removed from V and 1 base from J, the gap between germline ends came to 9 bases. This chain's CDR3 is CASSRDFQETQYF. The CDR3 DNA reads as TGTGCCAGCTCCCGGGACTTCCAAGAGACCCAGTACTTC.

The chain carries TRBV3-1 (or the pseudogene TRBV3-2) and TRBJ1-1; possibly TRBD1 for D (5 bases). V was trimmed by 4 bases and J by 1 base, leaving 13 bases between them. The germline V gene encodes CDR1 LGHDT and CDR2 YNNKEL (reference sequence). The CDR3 length is 15 residues. CDR3 sequence: CASSPPGGRNTEAFF. CDR3 DNA: TGTGCCAGCAGCCCTCCCGGGGGAAGGAACACTGAAGCTTTCTTT.

This clone was seen a single time. The J gene is TRBJ2-7, the V gene TRBV5-1; TRBD1 aligns across 7 bases. The CDR3 consists of 18 residues. CDR1 and CDR2 from the germline V gene are SGHRS and YFSETQ. V lost 3 bases to trimming and J lost 2 bases; unmatched junction nucleotides: 17. The CDR3 reads CASSSHAGLQGLAYEQYF. The CDR3 nucleotides are TGCGCCAGCAGCTCCCACGCGGGCTTACAGGGGTTAGCCTACGAGCAGTACTTC.

The rearrangement links TRBV24-1 to TRBJ1-1; 7 nucleotides line up with TRBD1. Trimming cost V 9 bases and J 5 bases; bases outside gene matches: 14. CDR1 is KGHDR, CDR2 SFDVKD, per germline. The CDR3 sequence is 15 residues long. CDR3 DNA: TGTGCCACCCGGGGGAAAGACAGGGCACGGACTGAAGCTTTCTTT. This encodes CATRGKDRARTEAFF.

The genes are TRBV2 and TRBJ1-5; no reliable D call. V lost 5 bases and J 0 bases, leaving 8 bases between the germline ends. The CDR3 length is 14 residues. Per the germline V gene, CDR1 is SNHLY and CDR2 is FYNNEI. The chain's CDR3 is CASSTEGSNQPQHF. CDR3 in DNA: TGTGCCAGCAGTACAGAGGGTAGCAATCAGCCCCAGCATTTT. Together with reference TRBV2 and TRBJ1-5, the CDR3 gives the full variable domain: EPEVTQTPSHQVTQMGQEVILRCVPISNHLYFYWYRQILGQKVEFLVSFYNNEISEKSEIFDDQFSVERPDGSNFTLKIRSTKLEDSAMYFCASSTEGSNQPQHFGDGTRLSIL.